These T cell receptor beta chains were read from a single sample in a study of T cell responses to AZD1222 COVID-19 vaccine. Method: immunoSEQ multiplex PCR; TCRdb's copy keeps in-frame clones and lacks some. In the table there are 30,000 to 35,000 clones, about 89% of which are singletons. The input for sequencing was peripheral blood, taken on day 0 of AZD1222 vaccination. These receptors all stem from an adult in good health. CDR3s leave out the opening cysteine and the closing phenylalanine or tryptophan. The order of the fields is CDR3 protein, V gene.

cdr3_aa: ASSQERGLNEKLF
v_call: TRBV4-2

cdr3_aa: ASSELGGAGTEAF
v_call: TRBV6-1

cdr3_aa: ASSLVGRADETQY
v_call: TRBV5-1

cdr3_aa: SASLGQGSYEQY
v_call: TRBV20-1

cdr3_aa: SASFGYDYGYT
v_call: TRBV20-1

cdr3_aa: ASSVAGYGELF
v_call: TRBV9

cdr3_aa: ASSLAGVSPGNTIY
v_call: TRBV5-4

cdr3_aa: ASRGRRVEAF
v_call: TRBV6-5

cdr3_aa: ASSQDRGQGARAF
v_call: TRBV4-1

cdr3_aa: ASSYFDRDGEQY
v_call: TRBV5-1

cdr3_aa: ASSPFIANYGYT
v_call: TRBV18

cdr3_aa: ASSPQTADGNTIY
v_call: TRBV9

cdr3_aa: ASSSRHPSGNTIY
v_call: TRBV5-8

cdr3_aa: ASSPDRDSFYGYT
v_call: TRBV19

cdr3_aa: AIKNWGATEAF
v_call: TRBV10-3

cdr3_aa: ASSEGGSYNSPLH
v_call: TRBV27

cdr3_aa: ASGLQVNTEAF
v_call: TRBV19

cdr3_aa: ASSVGQGVYGYT
v_call: TRBV9

cdr3_aa: AWSHRNSPLH
v_call: TRBV30

cdr3_aa: ASSPHHGPTGGKDEQY
v_call: TRBV18

cdr3_aa: ASSEGIAGVHSYNEQF
v_call: TRBV9